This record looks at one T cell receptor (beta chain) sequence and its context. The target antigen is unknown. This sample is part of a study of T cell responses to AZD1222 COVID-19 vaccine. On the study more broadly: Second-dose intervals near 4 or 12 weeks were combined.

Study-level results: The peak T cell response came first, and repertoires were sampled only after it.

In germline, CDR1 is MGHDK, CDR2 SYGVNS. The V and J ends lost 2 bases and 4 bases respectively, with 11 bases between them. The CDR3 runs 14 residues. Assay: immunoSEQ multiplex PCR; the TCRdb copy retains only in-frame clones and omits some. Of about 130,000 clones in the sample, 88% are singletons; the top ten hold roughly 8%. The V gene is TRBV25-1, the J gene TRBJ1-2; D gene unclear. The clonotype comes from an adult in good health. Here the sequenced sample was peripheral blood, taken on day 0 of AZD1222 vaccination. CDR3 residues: CASSERRAPYGYTF. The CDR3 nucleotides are TGTGCCAGCAGTGAACGTAGGGCTCCCTATGGCTACACCTTC.